The 15 T cell receptor beta chains below were found in one sample sequenced in a study of shared clonotypes between healthy human individuals. TCRdb keeps only in-frame clones here, not all; method: immunoSEQ multiplex PCR. The sample includes more than 850,000 clones, roughly 74% of them seen just once. The sample consisted of memory CD4+ T cells from PBMCs. Subset given: CD45RA-negative fraction. The receptors shown here come from a man aged 18 to 35 in good health. Some clones in this sample may be carry-over from other donors' samples.

The V call is TRBV4-3, the J call TRBJ1-4; D is uncertain. The germline V gene encodes CDR1 LGHNA and CDR2 YSLEER. CDR3 length: 15 residues. V was pared by 3 bases and J by 0 bases, with 8 bases between. DNA for the CDR3: TGCGCCAGCAGCCACAATGTTGCAACTAATGAAAAACTGTTTTTT. This codes for CASSHNVATNEKLFF.

The rearrangement joins TRBV11-2 to TRBJ1-2; D perhaps matches TRBD1 (6 bases). V lost 5 bases and J lost 3, with 13 bases in between. The germline V gene encodes CDR1 SGHAT and CDR2 FQNNGV. The CDR3 is 14 amino acids. Here the CDR3 DNA reads TGTGCCAGCAGCCTCTCGACAGGCTACTATGGCTACACCTTC. It yields the protein CASSLSTGYYGYTF.

The chain joins TRBV7-9 to TRBJ2-1, with 7 bases matching TRBD2. Germline loops: CDR1 SEHNR, CDR2 FQNEAQ (reference sequence). The CDR3 contains 15 residues. V lost 4 bases and J lost 5; bases outside the gene matches: 8. The chain's CDR3 is CASSSLRDYDNEQFF. CDR3 DNA: TGTGCCAGCAGCTCCCTTAGGGACTATGACAATGAGCAGTTCTTC.

CDR3 bases: TGTGCCATCAGCAACTCAGGGGGGGAAGAGACCCAGTACTTC. Translating gives CAISNSGGEETQYF. The chain links TRBV10-3 to TRBJ2-5; D possibly uses TRBD1 or TRBD2 (7 bases each). The V end was cut by 6 bases, the J end by 3 bases, with 14 bases between. The CDR3 extends over 14 amino acids. Germline V lookup: CDR1 ENHRY, CDR2 SYGVKD.

This clone came up a few times. Other DNA sequences from this sample encode an identical CDR3 as well. The chain couples TRBV5-6 to TRBJ2-5; unclear D gene. CDR1 is SGHDT and CDR2 is YYEEEE in the germline V gene. The CDR3 is 11 residues long. V was shortened by 1 base and J by 4 bases, with 2 bases between the two germline ends. The chain's CDR3 is CASSLRETQYF. DNA for the CDR3: TGTGCCAGCAGCTTGAGAGAGACCCAGTACTTC.

This chain links TRBV9 with TRBJ2-3; the D gene is possibly TRBD2 (5 bases). The CDR3 extends over 16 amino acids. V lost 0 bases, J lost 1 base, and 12 bases lay in between. The germline V gene has CDR1 SGDLS and CDR2 YYNGEE. In nucleotides, the CDR3 is TGTGCCAGCAGCGTAGGAGAGGGCCACCGCACAGATACGCAGTATTTT. Its translation is CASSVGEGHRTDTQYF.

The genes are TRBV11-2 and TRBJ2-2; perhaps TRBD2 as D (6 bases). The V gene's germline CDR1 is SGHAT and CDR2 FQNNGV. V was shortened by 1 base and J by 4 bases, with 10 bases between the two germline ends. There are 15 residues in the CDR3. CDR3 residues: CASSLVGSGTGELFF. DNA of the CDR3: TGTGCCAGCAGCTTAGTCGGGAGTGGCACCGGGGAGCTGTTTTTT.

This chain connects TRBV5-1 to TRBJ2-3; TRBD2 might be the D (6 bases). Looked up from germline, CDR1 is SGHRS and CDR2 is YFSETQ. This CDR3 comprises 15 residues. The V end lost 1 base, the J end lost 3 bases, and 12 bases lay between the germline ends. The CDR3 loop reads CASSLFGSGTDTQYF. CDR3 bases: TGCGCCAGCAGCTTGTTCGGGAGTGGAACAGATACGCAGTATTTT.

Only one count was recorded for this clone. The chain links TRBV11-2 to TRBJ1-4; D perhaps matches TRBD1 (6 bases). Germline lookup yields CDR1 SGHAT and CDR2 FQNNGV. Deletions cut 5 bases from V and 4 bases from J, with 14 bases between. CDR3 length: 15 amino acids. The CDR3 coding sequence is TGTGCCAGCAGCATCGTACAGGGCTTTAATGAAAAACTGTTTTTT. Amino acid sequence: CASSIVQGFNEKLFF. Together with reference TRBV11-2 and TRBJ1-4, the CDR3 gives the full variable domain: EAGVAQSPRYKIIEKRQSVAFWCNPISGHATLYWYQQILGQGPKLLIQFQNNGVVDDSQLPKDRFSAERLKGVDSTLKIQPAKLEDSAVYLCASSIVQGFNEKLFFGSGTQLSVL.

The chain recombines TRBV2 with TRBJ2-3; 14 bases align to TRBD2. Germline loops: CDR1 SNHLY, CDR2 FYNNEI. There are 16 residues in the CDR3. V lost 6 bases and J lost 3; bases outside the gene matches: 5. The CDR3 region is CASRTSGRAWTDTQYF. In DNA, the CDR3 is TGTGCCAGCAGGACTAGCGGGAGGGCCTGGACAGATACGCAGTATTTT.

The rearrangement uses TRBV7-8 and TRBJ1-5, with a weak D call TRBD1 (5 bases). Germline lookup yields CDR1 SGHVS and CDR2 FQNEAQ. Trimming cost V 1 base and J 7 bases, with 14 bases left between them. The CDR3 spans 15 residues. CDR3 residues: CASSLGHGGAQPQHF. As DNA, the CDR3 is TGTGCCAGCAGCTTAGGACACGGAGGGGCCCAGCCCCAGCATTTT.

The chain has TRBV6-5 and TRBJ1-4; D gene uncertain. The CDR3 contains 13 residues. Trimming removed 4 bases at V and 5 bases at J, with 8 bases between. Germline CDR1 and CDR2: MNHEY and SVGAGI. CDR3 in amino acids: CASSFQENEKLFF. The CDR3 DNA sequence: TGTGCCAGCAGTTTCCAGGAGAATGAAAAACTGTTTTTT.

This chain uses TRBV19 with TRBJ2-2, with D tentatively TRBD1 (6 bases). Germline V gene data show CDR1 as LNHDA and CDR2 as SQIVND (reference sequence). The CDR3 totals 17 residues. With 6 bases removed from V and 5 bases from J, the gap between germline ends came to 22 bases. The CDR3: CASSPLRLTQGTGELFF. CDR3 in DNA: TGTGCCAGTAGCCCCCTGCGGCTAACTCAGGGGACCGGGGAGCTGTTTTTT.

This chain uses TRBV18 with TRBJ2-6; D gene ambiguous. This CDR3 region has 17 residues. Germline V CDR1 and CDR2: KGHSH, LQKENI. V was clipped by 3 bases and J by 0 bases, with 12 bases between them. CDR3 amino acids: CASSPAVGHSGANVLTF. DNA of the CDR3: TGTGCCAGCTCACCGGCGGTCGGGCACTCTGGGGCCAACGTCCTGACTTTC.

This clone was recorded once. The chain has TRBV11-2 and TRBJ2-7, with unresolved D. Trimming took 5 bases from V and 0 from J, leaving 8 bases between them. The germline V gene has CDR1 SGHAT and CDR2 FQNNGV. The CDR3 runs to 13 residues. The CDR3 region has the DNA TGTGCCAGCAGCCGACGGCACTCCTACGAGCAGTACTTC. It is translated as CASSRRHSYEQYF.